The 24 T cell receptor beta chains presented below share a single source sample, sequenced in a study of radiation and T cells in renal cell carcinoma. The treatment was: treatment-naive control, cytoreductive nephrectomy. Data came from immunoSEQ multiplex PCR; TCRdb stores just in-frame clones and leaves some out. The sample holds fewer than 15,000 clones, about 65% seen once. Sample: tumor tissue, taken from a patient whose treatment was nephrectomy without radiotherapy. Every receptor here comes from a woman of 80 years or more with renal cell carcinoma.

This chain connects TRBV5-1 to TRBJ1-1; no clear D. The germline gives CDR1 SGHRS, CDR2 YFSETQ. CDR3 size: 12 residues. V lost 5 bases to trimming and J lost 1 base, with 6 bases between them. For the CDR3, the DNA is TGCGCCAGCAGACACCCGAACACTGAAGCTTTCTTT. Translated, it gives CASRHPNTEAFF.

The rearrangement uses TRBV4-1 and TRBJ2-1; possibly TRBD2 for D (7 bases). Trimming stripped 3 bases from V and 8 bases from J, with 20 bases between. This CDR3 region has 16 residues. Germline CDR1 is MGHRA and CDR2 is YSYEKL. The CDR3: CASSHLGRGFTDEQFF. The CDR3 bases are TGCGCCAGCAGCCACCTTGGGAGGGGGTTCACGGATGAGCAGTTCTTC.

The CDR3 nucleotides read TGCGCCAGCAGTGAGGGACCCAATCAGCCCCAGCATTTT. Translated: CASSEGPNQPQHF. The rearrangement uses TRBV10-1 and TRBJ1-5; D gene unclear. The CDR3 spans 13 residues. The germline gives CDR1 WNHNN, CDR2 SYGVQD (reference sequence). V lost 2 bases to trimming and J lost 3 bases, with 5 bases between them.

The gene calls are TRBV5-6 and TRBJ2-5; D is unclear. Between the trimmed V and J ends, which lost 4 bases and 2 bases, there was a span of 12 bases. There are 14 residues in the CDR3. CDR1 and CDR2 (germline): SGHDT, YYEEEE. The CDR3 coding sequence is TGTGCCAGCAGCCAACCGGGTGCGCAAGAGACCCAGTACTTC. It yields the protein CASSQPGAQETQYF.

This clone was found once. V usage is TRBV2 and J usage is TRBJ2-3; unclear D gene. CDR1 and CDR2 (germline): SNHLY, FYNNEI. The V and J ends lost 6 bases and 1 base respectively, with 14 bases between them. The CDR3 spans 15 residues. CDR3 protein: CASSPFLAGTDTQYF. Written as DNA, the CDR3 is TGTGCCAGCAGCCCCTTCTTGGCTGGCACAGATACGCAGTATTTT.

The CDR3 here is CASSLAGVGTDTQYF. CDR3 coding DNA: TGTGCCAGCAGCCTAGCGGGGGTGGGCACAGATACGCAGTATTTT. The gene calls are TRBV13 and TRBJ2-3; 10 bases align to TRBD2. This CDR3 contains 15 residues. CDR1 and CDR2 from the germline V gene are PRHDT and FYEKMQ (reference sequence). The V and J ends lost 5 bases and 1 base, in that order; junction bases with no gene match: 3.

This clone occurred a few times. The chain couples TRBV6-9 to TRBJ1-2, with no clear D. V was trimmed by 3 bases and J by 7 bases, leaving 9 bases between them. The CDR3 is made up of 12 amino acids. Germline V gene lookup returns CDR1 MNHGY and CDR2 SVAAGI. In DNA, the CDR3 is TGTGCCAGCAGTTACGTGGGAGGTGGCTACACCTTC. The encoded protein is CASSYVGGGYTF.

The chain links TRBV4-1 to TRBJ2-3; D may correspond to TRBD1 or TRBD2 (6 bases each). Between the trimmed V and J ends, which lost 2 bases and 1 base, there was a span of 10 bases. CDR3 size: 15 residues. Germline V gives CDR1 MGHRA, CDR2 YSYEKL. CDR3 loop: CASSQLGGRTDTQYF. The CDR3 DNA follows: TGCGCCAGCAGCCAACTGGGGGGCCGCACAGATACGCAGTATTTT.

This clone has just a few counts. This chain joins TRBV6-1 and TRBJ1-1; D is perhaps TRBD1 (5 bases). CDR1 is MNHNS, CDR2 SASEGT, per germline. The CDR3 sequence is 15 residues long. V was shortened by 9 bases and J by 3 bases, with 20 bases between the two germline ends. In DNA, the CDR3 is TGTGCCAGTCCCTCCGGGGGAGGTCTGGACACTGAAGCTTTCTTT. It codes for CASPSGGGLDTEAFF.

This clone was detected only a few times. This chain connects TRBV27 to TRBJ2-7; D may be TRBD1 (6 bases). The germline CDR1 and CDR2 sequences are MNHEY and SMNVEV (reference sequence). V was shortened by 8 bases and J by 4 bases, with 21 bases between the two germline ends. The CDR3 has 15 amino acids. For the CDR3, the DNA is TGTGCCAGCTCCCGGGTCGGGACAAATTCTTACGAGCAGTACGTC. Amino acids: CASSRVGTNSYEQYV.

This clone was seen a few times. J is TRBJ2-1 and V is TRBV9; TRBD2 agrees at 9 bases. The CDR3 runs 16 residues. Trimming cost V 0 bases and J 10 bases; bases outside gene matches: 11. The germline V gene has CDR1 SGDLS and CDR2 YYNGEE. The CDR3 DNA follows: TGTGCCAGCAGCGTAGTAGCGGGGGCCCCCCCATCCGAGCAGTTCTTC. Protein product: CASSVVAGAPPSEQFF.

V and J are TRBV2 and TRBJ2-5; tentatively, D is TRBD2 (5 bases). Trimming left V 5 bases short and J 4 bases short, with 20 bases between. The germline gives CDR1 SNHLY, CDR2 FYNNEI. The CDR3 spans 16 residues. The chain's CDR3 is CASSFVDLGEGETQYF. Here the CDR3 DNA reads TGTGCCAGCAGTTTTGTCGATTTGGGCGAGGGAGAGACCCAGTACTTC.

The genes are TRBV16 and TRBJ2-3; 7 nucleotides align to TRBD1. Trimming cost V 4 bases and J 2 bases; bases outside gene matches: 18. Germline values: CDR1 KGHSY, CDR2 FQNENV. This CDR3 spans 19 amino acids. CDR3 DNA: TGTGCCAGCAGCCCAAAAAAAGTACAGACAGGGCCTAACACAGATACGCAGTATTTT. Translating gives CASSPKKVQTGPNTDTQYF.

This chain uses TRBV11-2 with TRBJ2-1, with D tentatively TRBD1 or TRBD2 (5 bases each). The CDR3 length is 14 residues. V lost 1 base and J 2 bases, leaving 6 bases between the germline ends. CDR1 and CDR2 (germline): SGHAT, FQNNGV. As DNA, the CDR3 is TGTGCCAGCAGCTTAGCGGGGCCCTACAATGAGCAGTTCTTC. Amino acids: CASSLAGPYNEQFF.

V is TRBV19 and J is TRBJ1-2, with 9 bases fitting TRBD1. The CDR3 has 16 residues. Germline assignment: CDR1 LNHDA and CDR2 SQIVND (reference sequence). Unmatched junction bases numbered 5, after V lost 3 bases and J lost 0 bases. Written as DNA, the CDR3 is TGTGCCAGTAGTATGGACAGGGGTACCACTAACTATGGCTACACCTTC. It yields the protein CASSMDRGTTNYGYTF.

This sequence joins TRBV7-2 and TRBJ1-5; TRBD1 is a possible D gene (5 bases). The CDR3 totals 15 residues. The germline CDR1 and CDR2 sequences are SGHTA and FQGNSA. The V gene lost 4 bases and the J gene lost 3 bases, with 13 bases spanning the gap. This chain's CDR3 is CASSYGGVNNQPQHF. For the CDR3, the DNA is TGTGCCAGCAGCTACGGGGGGGTAAACAATCAGCCCCAGCATTTT.

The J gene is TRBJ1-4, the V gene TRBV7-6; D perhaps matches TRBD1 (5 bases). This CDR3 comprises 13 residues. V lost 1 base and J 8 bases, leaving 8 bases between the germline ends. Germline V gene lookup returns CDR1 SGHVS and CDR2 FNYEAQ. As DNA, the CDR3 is TGTGCCAGCAGCTTAGGGGGGAACGAAAAACTGTTTTTT. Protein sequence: CASSLGGNEKLFF.

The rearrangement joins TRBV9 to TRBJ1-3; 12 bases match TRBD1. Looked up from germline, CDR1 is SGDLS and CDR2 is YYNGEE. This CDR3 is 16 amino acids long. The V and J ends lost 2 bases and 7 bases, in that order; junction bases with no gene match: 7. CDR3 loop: CASSVSGTGGFNTIYF. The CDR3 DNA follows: TGTGCCAGCAGCGTTTCCGGGACAGGGGGCTTCAACACCATATATTTT.

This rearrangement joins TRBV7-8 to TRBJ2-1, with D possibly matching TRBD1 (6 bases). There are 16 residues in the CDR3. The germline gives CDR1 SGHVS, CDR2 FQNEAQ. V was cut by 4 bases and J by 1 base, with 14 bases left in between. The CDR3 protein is CASSSYRVGSYNEQFF. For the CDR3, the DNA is TGTGCCAGCAGCTCGTACAGGGTCGGGTCCTACAATGAGCAGTTCTTC. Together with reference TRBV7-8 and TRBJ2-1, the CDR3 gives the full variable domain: GAGVSQSPRYKVAKRGQDVALRCDPISGHVSLFWYQQALGQGPEFLTYFQNEAQLDKSGLPSDRFFAERPEGSVSTLKIQRTQQEDSAVYLCASSSYRVGSYNEQFFGPGTRLTVL.

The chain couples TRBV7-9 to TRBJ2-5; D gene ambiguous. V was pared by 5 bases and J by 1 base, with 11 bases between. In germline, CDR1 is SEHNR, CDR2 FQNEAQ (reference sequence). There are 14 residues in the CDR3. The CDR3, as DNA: TGTGCCAGCAGCCCGGTGTCATTCCAAGAGACCCAGTACTTC. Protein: CASSPVSFQETQYF.

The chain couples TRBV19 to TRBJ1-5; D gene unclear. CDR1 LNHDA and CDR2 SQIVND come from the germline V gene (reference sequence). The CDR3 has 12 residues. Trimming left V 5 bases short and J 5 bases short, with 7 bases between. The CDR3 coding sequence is TGTGCCAGTAGTCGCAACCATCAGCCCCAGCATTTT. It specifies CASSRNHQPQHF.

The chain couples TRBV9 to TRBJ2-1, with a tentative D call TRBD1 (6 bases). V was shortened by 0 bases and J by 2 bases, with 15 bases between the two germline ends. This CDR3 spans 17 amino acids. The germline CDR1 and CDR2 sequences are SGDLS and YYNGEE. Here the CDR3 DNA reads TGTGCCAGCAGCGTAGTAGCAGGGGTTGGGGCCTACAATGAGCAGTTCTTC. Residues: CASSVVAGVGAYNEQFF.

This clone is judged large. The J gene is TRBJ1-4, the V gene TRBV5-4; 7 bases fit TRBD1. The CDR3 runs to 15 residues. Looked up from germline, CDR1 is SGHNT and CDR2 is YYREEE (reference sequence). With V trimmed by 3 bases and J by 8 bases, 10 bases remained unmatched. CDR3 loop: CASSSNRGIDEKLFF. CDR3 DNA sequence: TGTGCCAGCAGCTCGAACAGGGGTATAGACGAAAAACTGTTTTTT.

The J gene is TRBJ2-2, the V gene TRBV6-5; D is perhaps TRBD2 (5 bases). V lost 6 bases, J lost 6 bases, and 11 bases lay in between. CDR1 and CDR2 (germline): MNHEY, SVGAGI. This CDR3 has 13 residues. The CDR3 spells CASRRVDSGELFF. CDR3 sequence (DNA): TGTGCCAGCAGGAGGGTAGATTCCGGGGAGCTGTTTTTT.